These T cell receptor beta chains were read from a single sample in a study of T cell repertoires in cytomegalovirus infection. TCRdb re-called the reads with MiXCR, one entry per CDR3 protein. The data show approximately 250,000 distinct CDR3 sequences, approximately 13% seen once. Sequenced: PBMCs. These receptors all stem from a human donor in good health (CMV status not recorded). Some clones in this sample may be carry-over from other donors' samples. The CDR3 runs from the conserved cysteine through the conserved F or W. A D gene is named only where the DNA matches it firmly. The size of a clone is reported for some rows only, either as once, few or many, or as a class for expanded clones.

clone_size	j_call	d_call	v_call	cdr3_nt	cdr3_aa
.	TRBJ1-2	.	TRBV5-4	TGTGCCAGCAGCTTGGTACGGGATTATGGCTACACCTTC	CASSLVRDYGYTF
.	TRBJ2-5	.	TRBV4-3	TGCGCCAGCAGCCAAGATCCCGCCGGGCAGAAGACCCAGTACTTC	CASSQDPAGQKTQYF
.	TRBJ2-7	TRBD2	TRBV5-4	TGTGCCAGCAGCAGCATTATTCGGGCGGGAGGTTCCTACGAGCAGTACTTC	CASSSIIRAGGSYEQYF
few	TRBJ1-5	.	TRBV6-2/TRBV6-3	TGTGCCAGCAGTTACTCGGGGGTTATTAGCAATCAGCCCCAGCATTTT	CASSYSGVISNQPQHF
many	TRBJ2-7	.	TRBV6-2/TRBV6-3	TGTGCCAGCAACTACGAGACCCATGGCTACGAGCAGTACTTC	CASNYETHGYEQYF
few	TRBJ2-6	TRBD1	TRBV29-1	TGCAGCGGACGACAGGGGGTTAGTTCTGGGGCCAACGTCCTGACTTTC	CSGRQGVSSGANVLTF
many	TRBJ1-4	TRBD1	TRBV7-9	TGTGCCAGCAGCTCCTGGGGACAGGGAGATGAAAAACTGTTTTTT	CASSSWGQGDEKLFF
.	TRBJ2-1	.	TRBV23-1	TGCGCCAGCAGTCAATCGCGTTTAAAGCAGTTCTTC	CASSQSRLKQFF
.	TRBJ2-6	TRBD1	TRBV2	TGTGCCAGCAAACTAAACAGGGGTGGGGCCAACGTCCTGACTTTC	CASKLNRGGANVLTF
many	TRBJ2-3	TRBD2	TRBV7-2	TGTGCCAGCAGCTTAGCTTCAGCGGGAGGGCCGGGAGATACGCAGTATTTT	CASSLASAGGPGDTQYF
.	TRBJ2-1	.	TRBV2	TGTGCCAGCCTTGGGGCGACGATCTCCTACAATGAGCAGTTCTTC	CASLGATISYNEQFF
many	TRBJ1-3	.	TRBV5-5	TGTGCCAGCAGCTTGGTTGCGGGCTCTGGAAACACCATATATTTT	CASSLVAGSGNTIYF
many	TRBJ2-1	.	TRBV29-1	TGCAGCGTTGAAGATCCCGGGGACAATGAGCAGTTCTTC	CSVEDPGDNEQFF
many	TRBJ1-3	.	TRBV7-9	TGTGCCAGCAGCTTCGGAACCGAAAACACCATATATTTT	CASSFGTENTIYF
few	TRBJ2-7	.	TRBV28	TGTGCCAGCAGGCCCACATCGGGGGCCTACGAGCAGTACTTC	CASRPTSGAYEQYF
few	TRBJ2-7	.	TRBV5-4	TGTGCCAGCAGCCCGGAGGGGCCTCTCTACGAGCAGTACTTC	CASSPEGPLYEQYF
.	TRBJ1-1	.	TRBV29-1	TGCAGCGTTGGACCGGGGGGGGGCACTGAAGCTTTCTTT	CSVGPGGGTEAFF
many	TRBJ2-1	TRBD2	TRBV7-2	TGTGCCAGCAGCTCATCGAGTAGCGGGACCAATGAGCAGTTCTTC	CASSSSSSGTNEQFF
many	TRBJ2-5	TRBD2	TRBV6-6	TGTGCCAGCAGTTACCTCGGGACTAGCGCGGAGACCCAGTACTTC	CASSYLGTSAETQYF
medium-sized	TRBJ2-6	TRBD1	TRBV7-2	TGTGCCAGCAGCTCCGGACAGGGGCTTCCCCGGTACGTCCTGACTTTC	CASSSGQGLPRYVLTF
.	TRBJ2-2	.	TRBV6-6	TGTGCCAGCAGTTACTCGGCCACAGGTGGTCGGCTGTTTTTT	CASSYSATGGRLFF
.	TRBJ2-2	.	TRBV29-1	TGCAGCGTTGAAAACAGAGACACCGGGGAGCTGTTTTTT	CSVENRDTGELFF
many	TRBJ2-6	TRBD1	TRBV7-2	TGTGCCAGCAGCATACAGGGGGCACCTGGGGCCAACGTCCTGACTTTC	CASSIQGAPGANVLTF
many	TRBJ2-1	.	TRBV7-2	TGTGCCAGCAGCTTAGCTCAGGGGGGGACACTCTCCTACAATGAGCAGTTCTTC	CASSLAQGGTLSYNEQFF
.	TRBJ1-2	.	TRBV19	TGTGCCAGTAGTATGGACAAAAACTATGGCTACACCTTC	CASSMDKNYGYTF
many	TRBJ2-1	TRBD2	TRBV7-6	TGTGCCAGCAGCTTAGAAGCGGGAGGAGGGTACAATGAGCAGTTCTTC	CASSLEAGGGYNEQFF
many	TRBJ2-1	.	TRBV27	TGTGCTACGAAGCGGGCCATATACAATGAGCAGTTCTTC	CATKRAIYNEQFF
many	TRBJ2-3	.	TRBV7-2	TGTGCCAGCAGCTTAGTAGTGTCTAGCACAGATACGCAGTATTTT	CASSLVVSSTDTQYF